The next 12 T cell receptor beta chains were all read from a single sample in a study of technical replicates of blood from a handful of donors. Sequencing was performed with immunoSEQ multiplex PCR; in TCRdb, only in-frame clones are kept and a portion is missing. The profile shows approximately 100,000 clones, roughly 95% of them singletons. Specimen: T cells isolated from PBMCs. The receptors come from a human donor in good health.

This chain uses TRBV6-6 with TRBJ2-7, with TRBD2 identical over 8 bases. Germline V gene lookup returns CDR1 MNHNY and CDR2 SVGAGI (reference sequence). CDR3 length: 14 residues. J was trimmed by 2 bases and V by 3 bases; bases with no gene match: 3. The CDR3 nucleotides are TGTGCCAGCAGTTATCGTAGCGGGGCCTACGAGCAGTACTTC. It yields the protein CASSYRSGAYEQYF.

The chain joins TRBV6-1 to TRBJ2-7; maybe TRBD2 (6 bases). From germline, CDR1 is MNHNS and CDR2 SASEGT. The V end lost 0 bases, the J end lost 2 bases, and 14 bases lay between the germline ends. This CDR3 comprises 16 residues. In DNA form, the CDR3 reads TGTGCCAGCAGTGAAGCGGTCGGTAGCGGCCCCTACGAGCAGTACTTC. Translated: CASSEAVGSGPYEQYF.

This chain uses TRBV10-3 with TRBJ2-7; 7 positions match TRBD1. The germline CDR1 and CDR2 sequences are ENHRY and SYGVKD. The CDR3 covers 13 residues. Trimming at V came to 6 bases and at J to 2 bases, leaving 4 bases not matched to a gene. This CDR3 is CAISRQGAYEQYF. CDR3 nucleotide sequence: TGTGCCATCAGCCGACAGGGTGCCTACGAGCAGTACTTC.

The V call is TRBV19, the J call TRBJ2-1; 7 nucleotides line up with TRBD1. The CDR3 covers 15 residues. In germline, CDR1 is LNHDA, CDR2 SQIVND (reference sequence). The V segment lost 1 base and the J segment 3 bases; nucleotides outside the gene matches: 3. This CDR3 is CASSIGGGLYNEQFF. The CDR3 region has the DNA TGTGCCAGTAGTATAGGAGGGGGCCTCTACAATGAGCAGTTCTTC.

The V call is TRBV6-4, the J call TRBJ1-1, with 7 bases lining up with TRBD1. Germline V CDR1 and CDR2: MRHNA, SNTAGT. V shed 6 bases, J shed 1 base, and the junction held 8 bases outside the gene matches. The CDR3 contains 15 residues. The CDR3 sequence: CASRPQGQGNTEAFF. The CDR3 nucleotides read TGTGCCAGCAGGCCACAGGGGCAGGGGAACACTGAAGCTTTCTTT.

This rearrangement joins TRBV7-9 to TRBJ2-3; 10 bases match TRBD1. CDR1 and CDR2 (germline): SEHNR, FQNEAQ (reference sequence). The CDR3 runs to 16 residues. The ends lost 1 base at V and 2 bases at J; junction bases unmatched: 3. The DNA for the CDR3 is TGTGCCAGCAGCTTAGGGGACAGGGGTAACACAGATACGCAGTATTTT. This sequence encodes CASSLGDRGNTDTQYF.

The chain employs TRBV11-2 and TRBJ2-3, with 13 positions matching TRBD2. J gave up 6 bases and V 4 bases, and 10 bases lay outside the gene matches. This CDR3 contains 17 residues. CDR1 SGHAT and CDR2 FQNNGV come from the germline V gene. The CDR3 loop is CASSWGLAGPTRDTQYF. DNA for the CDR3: TGTGCCAGCAGCTGGGGACTAGCGGGACCCACAAGGGATACGCAGTATTTT.

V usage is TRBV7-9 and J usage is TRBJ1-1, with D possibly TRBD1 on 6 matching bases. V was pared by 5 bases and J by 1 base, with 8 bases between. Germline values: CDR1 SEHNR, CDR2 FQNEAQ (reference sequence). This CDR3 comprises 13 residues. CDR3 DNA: TGTGCCAGCAGCCAACAGGGGAACACTGAAGCTTTCTTT. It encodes CASSQQGNTEAFF.

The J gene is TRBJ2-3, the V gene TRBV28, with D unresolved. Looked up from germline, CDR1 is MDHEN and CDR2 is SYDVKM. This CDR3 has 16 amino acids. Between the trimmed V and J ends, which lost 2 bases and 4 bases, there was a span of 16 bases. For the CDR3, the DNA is TGTGCCAGCAGTTTACTACTCGGGTCTTCCCCAGATACGCAGTATTTT. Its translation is CASSLLLGSSPDTQYF.

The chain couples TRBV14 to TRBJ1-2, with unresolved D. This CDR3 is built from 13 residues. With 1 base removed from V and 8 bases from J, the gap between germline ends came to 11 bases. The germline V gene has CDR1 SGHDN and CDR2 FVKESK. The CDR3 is CASSQGINRGYTF. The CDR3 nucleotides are TGTGCCAGCAGCCAAGGCATAAACCGGGGCTACACCTTC.

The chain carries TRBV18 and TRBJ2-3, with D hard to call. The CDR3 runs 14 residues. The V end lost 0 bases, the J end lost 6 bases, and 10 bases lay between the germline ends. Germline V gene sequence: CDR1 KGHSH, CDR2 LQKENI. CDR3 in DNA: TGTGCCAGCTCACCACCATCTAGTGTGGATACGCAGTATTTT. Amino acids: CASSPPSSVDTQYF.

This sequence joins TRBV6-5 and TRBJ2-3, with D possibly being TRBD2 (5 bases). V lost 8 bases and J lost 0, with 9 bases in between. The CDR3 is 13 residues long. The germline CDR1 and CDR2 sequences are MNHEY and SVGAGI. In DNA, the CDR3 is TGTGCCAGCTGGCGGGTTAGCACAGATACGCAGTATTTT. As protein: CASWRVSTDTQYF.